This T cell receptor beta chain was observed in a study of CD8+ T cells in alopecia areata. Study-level information: Tofacitinib lasted 6 to 18 months, then 6 months off drug.

V was trimmed by 1 base and J by 1 base, leaving 11 bases between them. The CDR3 is 15 residues long. Germline V gene lookup returns CDR1 SGHDT and CDR2 YYEEEE. Investigators isolated RNA and reverse transcribed it into cDNA to act as the sequencing template. Data came from immunoSEQ multiplex PCR; TCRdb stores just in-frame clones and leaves some out. The data contain 100,000 to 150,000 clones, 49% of them seen just once; the ten biggest clones take up about 17%. The source was CD8+ T cells sorted from blood, collected at week 0. This TCR was sampled from a human donor with alopecia areata. V and J are TRBV5-6 and TRBJ2-5; D might be TRBD2 (5 bases). CDR3 protein: CASSLLGESQETQYF. CDR3 in DNA: TGTGCCAGCAGCTTGCTTGGGGAGAGCCAAGAGACCCAGTACTTC.